This paragraph covers one TCR beta chain sequence. The CDR3 is made up of 14 amino acids. The trim removed 7 bases at V and 2 bases at J, leaving 11 bases unmatched. CDR1 and CDR2 from the germline V gene are SQVTM and ANQGSEA. Time point here: blood at routine non-recurrence follow-up after resection. Whole RNA, isolated from tumor, nontumor lung or frozen PBMC, was sequenced without prior sorting. Using its own MiXCR run on the 5' RACE reads, TCRdb lists one record per CDR3 protein. The repertoire holds roughly 120,000 distinct CDR3 sequences, with 9% to 15% as singletons. The sample is drawn from a study of spatial heterogeneity in lung cancer. Whole-study context: There were consistently more beta-chain sequences detected than alpha-chain sequences. For the average unique TCR and UMI combination, more than 8.5 occurrences appeared in raw reads.

The V call is TRBV29-1, the J call TRBJ2-7; 7 positions agree with TRBD1. The receptor was isolated from a male donor with early-stage non-small cell lung cancer. Sample: PBMCs, taken at follow-up. CDR3: CSARTGVGTYEQYF. In nucleotides, the CDR3 is TGCAGCGCCCGAACAGGGGTCGGGACCTACGAGCAGTACTTC.